The rows below give T cell receptor beta chains drawn from one sample of a study of T-cell reconstitution after alpha-beta-depleted transplantation in children. TCRdb recomputed calls from the PCR reads with MiXCR, one row per CDR3 protein. This table has about 280,000 distinct CDR3 sequences, 11% appearing once. Sequencing was performed on peripheral blood, taken 180 days after TCRalphabeta/CD19-depleted stem cell transplant. Every receptor here comes from a male patient aged 2 to 9 who had a stem cell transplant for chronic granulomatous disease, so the T cells may come from the graft donor. The CDR3 runs from the conserved cysteine through the conserved F or W. A D gene is named only where the DNA matches it firmly. Size values are once, few and many counts, or a class for expanded clones, and some rows have none.

j_gene	d_gene	abundance	v_gene	CDR3aa	CDR3nt
TRBJ2-1	NA	NA	TRBV3-1	CASSRDSNLYNEQFF	TGTGCCAGCAGCCGGGACTCCAACCTGTACAATGAGCAGTTCTTC
TRBJ2-4	NA	many	TRBV29-1	CSVSGGSKNIQYF	TGCAGCGTAAGTGGGGGATCCAAAAACATTCAGTACTTC
TRBJ2-2	TRBD1	few	TRBV24-1	CATSDFEGAITNTGELFF	TGTGCCACCAGTGATTTTGAGGGGGCCATCACGAACACCGGGGAGCTGTTTTTT
TRBJ1-5	NA	few	TRBV6-2/TRBV6-3	CASSYWGLQPQHF	TGTGCCAGCAGTTACTGGGGTTTACAGCCCCAGCATTTT
TRBJ2-3	NA	many	TRBV24-1	CATSDRRGTSDTQYF	TGTGCCACCAGTGATCGACGTGGGACTTCAGATACGCAGTATTTT
TRBJ2-1	NA	many	TRBV7-2	CASSFWPGSNEQFF	TGTGCCAGCAGCTTTTGGCCGGGTTCCAATGAGCAGTTCTTC
TRBJ1-2	TRBD1	many	TRBV14	CASSQEPGGSYGYTF	TGTGCCAGCAGCCAAGAACCAGGGGGCAGCTATGGCTACACCTTC
TRBJ2-2	TRBD2	NA	TRBV24-1	CATSGLAGVGTGELFF	TGTGCCACCAGCGGCCTAGCGGGAGTTGGCACCGGGGAGCTGTTTTTT
TRBJ2-7	NA	NA	TRBV28	CASRPNSYEQYF	TGTGCCAGCAGACCGAACAGTTACGAGCAGTACTTC
TRBJ2-2	NA	many	TRBV5-5	CASSFMVARELFF	TGTGCCAGCAGCTTCATGGTAGCCAGGGAGCTGTTTTTT
TRBJ1-1	TRBD1	few	TRBV12-3/TRBV12-4	CASSPGQGNVRYTEAFF	TGTGCCAGCAGTCCGGGACAGGGGAATGTGCGGTACACTGAAGCTTTCTTT
TRBJ1-5	TRBD1	few	TRBV10-3	CASSTGGKWNQPQHF	TGTGCCAGCAGCACAGGGGGTAAATGGAATCAGCCCCAGCATTTT
TRBJ2-1	NA	many	TRBV18	CASSPQGRRNWNEQFF	TGTGCCAGCTCACCGCAGGGACGACGGAATTGGAATGAGCAGTTCTTC
TRBJ2-1	TRBD2	many	TRBV12-3/TRBV12-4	CASSLLGRGEQFF	TGTGCCAGCAGTTTACTCGGGAGGGGTGAGCAGTTCTTC
TRBJ1-2	TRBD1	many	TRBV19	CASSITRDRGTNYGYTF	TGTGCCAGTAGTATTACCCGGGACAGGGGAACTAACTATGGCTACACCTTC
TRBJ1-4	NA	many	TRBV7-6	CASSSRWGANEKLFF	TGTGCCAGCAGCTCCCGGTGGGGGGCTAATGAAAAACTGTTTTTT
TRBJ1-2	NA	many	TRBV6-1	CASSTQTGSFYGYTF	TGTGCCAGCAGTACCCAAACCGGGTCCTTCTATGGCTACACCTTC
TRBJ2-3	NA	many	TRBV28	CASSERSSTDTQYF	TGTGCCAGCAGCGAAAGGTCTAGCACAGATACGCAGTATTTT
TRBJ1-6	TRBD1	many	TRBV6-5	CASSYGTVNENSPLHF	TGTGCCAGCAGTTACGGGACAGTCAATGAAAATTCACCCCTCCACTTT
TRBJ2-5	TRBD2	many	TRBV5-1	CASSLTSGSLQETQYF	TGCGCCAGCAGCTTAACTAGCGGGAGCTTACAAGAGACCCAGTACTTC
TRBJ2-7	NA	many	TRBV7-2	CASSLTSIEQYF	TGTGCCAGCAGCTTAACTAGTATCGAGCAGTACTTC
TRBJ1-3	NA	many	TRBV18	CASSPLSGNTIYF	TGTGCCAGCTCACCACTTTCTGGAAACACCATATATTTT
TRBJ2-7	NA	many	TRBV28	CASRTPGRGYEQYF	TGTGCCAGCAGAACGCCAGGGAGAGGCTACGAGCAGTACTTC
TRBJ1-2	TRBD1	many	TRBV7-2	CASNSGTGDYYGYTF	TGTGCCAGCAATTCCGGGACAGGGGACTACTATGGCTACACCTTC
TRBJ2-5	NA	many	TRBV27	CASSLSVAVETQYF	TGTGCCAGCAGTTTATCGGTAGCAGTTGAGACCCAGTACTTC
TRBJ2-7	NA	many	TRBV7-9	CASSSDAKEQYF	TGTGCCAGCAGCTCGGACGCAAAAGAGCAGTACTTC
TRBJ2-5	TRBD2	many	TRBV20-1	CSAPGLAGPERETQYF	TGCAGTGCTCCGGGACTAGCGGGACCTGAGCGGGAGACCCAGTACTTC
TRBJ2-7	NA	many	TRBV12-3/TRBV12-4	CASSRSGSYEQYF	TGTGCCAGCAGTCGATCCGGATCCTACGAGCAGTACTTC
TRBJ2-1	NA	many	TRBV20-1	CSASSLALSYNEQFF	TGCAGTGCTAGTTCACTAGCTCTGTCCTACAATGAGCAGTTCTTC
TRBJ2-1	NA	many	TRBV5-1	CASSLAAKDYNEQFF	TGCGCCAGCAGCTTGGCCGCAAAAGACTACAATGAGCAGTTCTTC
TRBJ1-5	NA	many	TRBV29-1	CSVRENSNQPQHF	TGCAGCGTTCGGGAAAATAGCAATCAGCCCCAGCATTTT
TRBJ2-1	NA	many	TRBV4-3	CASAQGRWGSNEQFF	TGCGCCAGCGCCCAGGGACGTTGGGGGAGTAATGAGCAGTTCTTC
TRBJ2-1	NA	NA	TRBV5-6	CARSPGANPLLSYNEQFF	TGTGCCAGGAGCCCCGGGGCAAATCCGTTACTCTCCTACAATGAGCAGTTCTTC
TRBJ2-7	NA	many	TRBV7-3	CASSLTLMGREDEQYF	TGTGCCAGCAGCTTAACGTTAATGGGCAGGGAAGACGAGCAGTACTTC
TRBJ2-7	NA	many	TRBV7-2	CASSLGAIRSYEQYF	TGTGCCAGCAGCTTAGGAGCTATCCGCTCCTACGAGCAGTACTTC
TRBJ2-1	NA	many	TRBV14	CASSRRDEQFF	TGTGCCAGCAGCCGCCGGGACGAGCAGTTCTTC
TRBJ2-2	NA	many	TRBV7-9	CASSRDRVGNTGELFF	TGTGCCAGCAGCCGGGATCGGGTAGGGAACACCGGGGAGCTGTTTTTT
TRBJ2-7	NA	NA	TRBV18	CASSPRGDNEQYF	TGTGCCAGCTCACCACGGGGGGACAACGAGCAGTACTTC
TRBJ2-2	NA	few	TRBV18	CASSYSGTSNTGELFF	TGTGCCAGCTCTTATTCCGGGACATCGAACACCGGGGAGCTGTTTTTT
TRBJ2-2	TRBD2	many	TRBV7-8	CASSTSLAPRAGELFF	TGTGCCAGCAGCACCTCACTAGCGCCGAGGGCGGGGGAGCTGTTTTTT
TRBJ2-1	NA	many	TRBV20-1	CSATGLKGPYNEQFF	TGCAGTGCTACAGGGTTGAAGGGCCCCTACAATGAGCAGTTCTTC
TRBJ2-7	TRBD2	NA	TRBV7-9	CASGTSGTYEQYF	TGTGCCAGCGGGACTAGCGGAACCTACGAGCAGTACTTC
TRBJ2-1	NA	many	TRBV18	CASSPQGYEQFF	TGTGCCAGCTCACCACAGGGCTATGAGCAGTTCTTC
TRBJ2-1	NA	many	TRBV28	CASTPSVHAPGAYRNEQFF	TGTGCCAGCACCCCGAGCGTCCACGCGCCAGGGGCGTATCGCAATGAGCAGTTCTTC
TRBJ2-7	NA	many	TRBV11-2	CASSLGVVRTYEQYF	TGTGCCAGCAGCTTAGGAGTAGTACGGACCTACGAGCAGTACTTC
TRBJ2-7	TRBD1	NA	TRBV6-1	CASSAMGTGRYEQYF	TGTGCCAGCAGTGCGATGGGGACAGGGCGATACGAGCAGTACTTC
TRBJ2-7	NA	many	TRBV5-1	CASSNYYEQYF	TGCGCCAGCAGCAACTACTACGAGCAGTACTTC
TRBJ2-4	NA	many	TRBV27	CASSSPGQAKNIQYF	TGTGCCAGCAGTTCGCCGGGACAAGCCAAAAACATTCAGTACTTC
TRBJ2-3	TRBD1	NA	TRBV28	CASSLVKTGILTDTQYF	TGTGCCAGCAGTTTAGTAAAGACAGGGATTTTGACAGATACGCAGTATTTT